The 22 T cell receptor beta chains presented below share a single source sample, sequenced in a study of T cell therapy after organ transplantation. The assay was immunoSEQ multiplex PCR, and TCRdb's table has in-frame clones only and misses some. The data hold about 48,000 clones, with about 95% observed a single time. For these TCRs, the target antigens are not known. The sequencing used CD8+ T cells from blood, collected before autologous CMV-specific T cell therapy. The receptors were sampled from a human patient who had received a solid organ transplant and had CMV disease.

A remark on this clone: Being one base from a much bigger clone, this may be a read error. This sample also contains other DNA sequences that code for the same CDR3. The chain uses TRBV6-5 and TRBJ2-2; D unresolved. V lost 6 bases, J lost 2 bases, and 4 bases lay in between. This CDR3 comprises 12 residues. Germline V gene sequence: CDR1 MNHEY, CDR2 SVGAGI. CDR3 sequence reads: CASRTNTGELFF. The CDR3 DNA reads as TGTGCCAGCAGAACCAACACCGGGGAGCTGTTTTTT.

This clone showed up just once. The chain has TRBV5-6 and TRBJ1-1, with D unclear. The CDR3 extends over 14 amino acids. The germline V and J ends were trimmed by 1 base and 3 bases, with 10 bases remaining between them. Per the germline V gene, CDR1 is SGHDT and CDR2 is YYEEEE. CDR3 sequence: CASSLPRGYTEAFF. CDR3 bases: TGTGCCAGCAGCTTGCCGAGAGGTTACACTGAAGCTTTCTTT.

Of note for this clone: At one of its ends the junction is not consistent with the germline gene, which may arise from a read error. In DNA, the CDR3 is TGCGCCAGCAGCCAATGGTACGAGCAGTACTTC. Its protein is CASSQWYEQYF. The V and J genes are TRBV23-1 and TRBJ2-7; no firm D call. Being an ORF, TRBV23-1 has a function that is uncertain. The CDR3 runs 11 residues.

This rearrangement joins TRBV29-1 to TRBJ2-7; maybe TRBD2 (6 bases). Between the trimmed V and J ends, which lost 1 base and 0 bases, there was a span of 7 bases. Germline lookup yields CDR1 SQVTM and CDR2 ANQGSEA. There are 13 residues in the CDR3. The CDR3 DNA reads TGCAGCGTTGAAGGCGGGGACTCCTACGAGCAGTACTTC. It specifies CSVEGGDSYEQYF.

The V call is TRBV7-9, the J call TRBJ2-7; D is unclear. The V end lost 4 bases, the J end lost 4 bases, and 8 bases lay between the germline ends. Germline CDR1 and CDR2: SEHNR and FQNEAQ (reference sequence). The CDR3 runs to 12 residues. CDR3 sequence: CASSSELYEQYF. CDR3 nucleotide sequence: TGTGCCAGCAGCTCGGAACTTTACGAGCAGTACTTC.

V and J are TRBV7-9 and TRBJ2-1; possible D gene TRBD1, 5 bases. The V gene's germline CDR1 is SEHNR and CDR2 FQNEAQ (reference sequence). The CDR3 has 15 amino acids. The V end lost 5 bases, the J end lost 0 bases, and 11 bases lay between the germline ends. The CDR3 DNA follows: TGTGCCAGCAGCCCCGGACATCCCTCCTACAATGAGCAGTTCTTC. This encodes CASSPGHPSYNEQFF. The full variable domain, its missing parts supplied by reference TRBV7-9 and TRBJ2-1, is DTGVSQNPRHKITKRGQNVTFRCDPISEHNRLYWYRQTLGQGPEFLTYFQNEAQLEKSRLLSDRFSAERPKGSFSTLEIQRTEQGDSAMYLCASSPGHPSYNEQFFGPGTRLTVL.

The genes are TRBV6-4 and TRBJ2-7; 10 positions agree with TRBD2. Trimming took 3 bases from V and 2 from J; bases not matched to a gene: 4. This CDR3 region has 15 residues. Germline V gene data show CDR1 as MRHNA and CDR2 as SNTAGT. The CDR3 protein is CASSEIAGGTYEQYF. The CDR3 nucleotides are TGTGCCAGCAGTGAAATAGCGGGGGGCACCTACGAGCAGTACTTC.

The CDR3 coding sequence is TGTGCCAGCAGCCCCGCCCGCGGGCAACGACCGAGTGATGAGCAGTTCTTC. Its protein product is CASSPARGQRPSDEQFF. The chain carries TRBV11-2 and TRBJ2-1, with D tentatively TRBD2 (5 bases). Trimming took 5 bases from V and 8 from J, leaving 25 bases between them. The CDR3 covers 17 residues. Per the germline V gene, CDR1 is SGHAT and CDR2 is FQNNGV. Full variable domain (missing parts from reference TRBV11-2 and TRBJ2-1): EAGVAQSPRYKIIEKRQSVAFWCNPISGHATLYWYQQILGQGPKLLIQFQNNGVVDDSQLPKDRFSAERLKGVDSTLKIQPAKLEDSAVYLCASSPARGQRPSDEQFFGPGTRLTVL.

The DNA for the CDR3 is TGTGCCAGCGGCCGCGTCGGCAGCATGAACACTGAAGCTTTCTTT. This translates into CASGRVGSMNTEAFF. The chain combines TRBV2 with TRBJ1-1, with no clear D. Trimming cost V 8 bases and J 0 bases, with 16 bases left between them. CDR1 and CDR2 from the germline V gene are SNHLY and FYNNEI. CDR3 length equals 15 residues.

J is TRBJ2-2 and V is TRBV4-3; D perhaps matches TRBD1 (6 bases). CDR3 length equals 15 residues. Germline lookup yields CDR1 LGHNA and CDR2 YSLEER. Trimming pared 0 bases from V and 8 bases from J, leaving 13 bases between. CDR3 bases: TGCGCCAGCAGCCAAGATCGGGACGACAGGGGGGAGCTGTTTTTT. It specifies CASSQDRDDRGELFF.

J is TRBJ1-5 and V is TRBV4-1; D gene ambiguous. V lost 0 bases and J 0 bases, leaving 9 bases between the germline ends. Germline V lookup: CDR1 MGHRA, CDR2 YSYEKL. The CDR3 runs 16 residues. CDR3 in amino acids: CASSQDLGASNQPQHF. The CDR3 DNA sequence: TGCGCCAGCAGCCAAGATTTGGGCGCTAGCAATCAGCCCCAGCATTTT.

This clone appeared once. The rearrangement links TRBV7-8 to TRBJ1-1; D is unresolved. The germline CDR1 and CDR2 sequences are SGHVS and FQNEAQ. The V and J ends lost 1 base and 4 bases respectively, with 19 bases between them. The CDR3 sequence is 17 residues long. CDR3 in amino acids: CASSLGFLQAKITEAFF. CDR3 in DNA: TGTGCCAGCAGCTTAGGATTTTTGCAGGCAAAAATCACTGAAGCTTTCTTT.

J is TRBJ2-1 and V is TRBV29-1; D uncertain. Germline values: CDR1 SQVTM, CDR2 ANQGSEA. This CDR3 is built from 12 residues. Trimming took 2 bases from V and 4 from J, leaving 6 bases between them. The CDR3 DNA follows: TGCAGCGTTGAATTCCTTTACAATGAGCAGTTCTTC. This codes for CSVEFLYNEQFF.

The chain recombines TRBV30 with TRBJ2-1; D not resolved. Looked up from germline, CDR1 is GTSNPN and CDR2 is SVGIG (reference sequence). Deletions cut 1 base from V and 5 bases from J, with 6 bases between. This CDR3 is 12 amino acids long. The chain's CDR3 is CAWSDGNNEQFF. In DNA, the CDR3 is TGTGCCTGGAGTGATGGGAACAATGAGCAGTTCTTC.

This rearrangement joins TRBV4-3 to TRBJ2-7, with TRBD2 matching over 7 bases. V was pared by 0 bases and J by 4 bases, with 12 bases of the junction left unmatched. Germline V gives CDR1 LGHNA, CDR2 YSLEER. CDR3 length: 17 residues. CDR3 sequence: CASSQDGEGRRFYEQYF. CDR3 in DNA: TGCGCCAGCAGCCAAGATGGGGAGGGCCGGAGGTTTTACGAGCAGTACTTC.

In this sample, this clone turned up once. The rearrangement links TRBV10-3 to TRBJ2-3, with no clear D. CDR1 and CDR2 from the germline V gene are ENHRY and SYGVKD. CDR3 length: 11 residues. V was shortened by 6 bases and J by 2 bases, with 3 bases between the two germline ends. The CDR3 DNA is TGTGCCATCAGGATCACAGATACGCAGTATTTT. Amino acid sequence: CAIRITDTQYF.

The chain carries TRBV2 and TRBJ1-6; D is undetermined. Germline V gives CDR1 SNHLY, CDR2 FYNNEI. The V gene lost 8 bases and the J gene lost 10 bases, with 12 bases spanning the gap. The CDR3 spans 12 residues. The CDR3 sequence is CASRKEQSPLHF. DNA of the CDR3: TGTGCCAGCCGGAAGGAGCAATCACCCCTCCACTTT.

The rearrangement links TRBV4-1 to TRBJ2-6; D might be TRBD1 or TRBD2, each matching 5 bases. CDR1 and CDR2 from the germline V gene are MGHRA and YSYEKL. The ends were cut back, 4 bases at V and 4 bases at J, with 20 bases in the middle. This CDR3 is 18 amino acids long. CDR3 in amino acids: CASSPTGRELFGANVLTF. The CDR3 region has the DNA TGCGCCAGCAGCCCGACGGGCAGGGAGTTGTTCGGGGCCAACGTCCTGACTTTC.

The chain joins TRBV5-4 to TRBJ1-1; D not resolved. The germline CDR1 and CDR2 sequences are SGHNT and YYREEE (reference sequence). The CDR3 is made up of 13 amino acids. Trimming took off 0 bases at V and 8 bases at J, with 11 bases between the two ends. CDR3 loop: CASSLGLAAEAFF. In nucleotides, the CDR3 is TGTGCCAGCAGCTTGGGGCTTGCCGCCGAAGCTTTCTTT. The whole variable domain, filled in from reference TRBV5-4 and TRBJ1-1, reads ETGVTQSPTHLIKTRGQQVTLRCSSQSGHNTVSWYQQALGQGPQFIFQYYREEENGRGNFPPRFSGLQFPNYSSELNVNALELDDSALYLCASSLGLAAEAFFGQGTRLTVV.

The chain joins TRBV7-6 to TRBJ1-6; maybe TRBD1 (5 bases). The CDR3 is 15 residues long. The V end lost 3 bases, the J end lost 5 bases, and 11 bases lay between the germline ends. Germline values: CDR1 SGHVS, CDR2 FNYEAQ. The CDR3 nucleotides read TGTGCCAGCAGCTTGACGAACAGGAATAATTCACCCCTCCACTTT. Its protein product is CASSLTNRNNSPLHF. Drawing the rest from reference TRBV7-6 and TRBJ1-6, the complete variable domain is GAGVSQSPRYKVTKRGQDVALRCDPISGHVSLYWYRQALGQGPEFLTYFNYEAQQDKSGLPNDRFSAERPEGSISTLTIQRTEQRDSAMYRCASSLTNRNNSPLHFGNGTRLTVT.

The chain recombines TRBV9 with TRBJ2-7, with TRBD1 as a possible D gene (6 bases). The CDR3 has 13 residues. The ends were cut back, 4 bases at V and 5 bases at J, with 13 bases in the middle. CDR1 is SGDLS and CDR2 is YYNGEE in the germline V gene. The DNA of the CDR3 is TGTGCCAGCAGCCCAACAGGGTTGAACGAGCAGTACTTC. Its translation: CASSPTGLNEQYF.

The chain has TRBV5-6 and TRBJ1-3; D uncertain. The germline V and J ends were trimmed by 4 bases and 0 bases, with 8 bases remaining between them. The CDR3 runs to 14 residues. The germline gives CDR1 SGHDT, CDR2 YYEEEE. Here the CDR3 DNA reads TGTGCCAGCAGCCTGGGGAGCTCTGGAAACACCATATATTTT. Protein product: CASSLGSSGNTIYF.